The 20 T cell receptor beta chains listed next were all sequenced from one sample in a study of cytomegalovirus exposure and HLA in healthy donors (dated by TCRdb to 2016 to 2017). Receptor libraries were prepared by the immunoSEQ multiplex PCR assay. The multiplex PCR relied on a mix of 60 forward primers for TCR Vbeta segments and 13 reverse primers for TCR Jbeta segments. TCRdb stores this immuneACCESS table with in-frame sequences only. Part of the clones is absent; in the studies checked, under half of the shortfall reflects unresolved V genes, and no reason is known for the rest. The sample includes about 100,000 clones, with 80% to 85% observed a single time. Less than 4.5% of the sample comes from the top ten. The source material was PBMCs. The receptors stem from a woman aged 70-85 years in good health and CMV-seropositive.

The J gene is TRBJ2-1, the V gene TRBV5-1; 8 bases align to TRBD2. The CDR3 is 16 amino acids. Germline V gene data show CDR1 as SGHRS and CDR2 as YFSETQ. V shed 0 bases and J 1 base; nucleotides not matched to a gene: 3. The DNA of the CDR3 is TGCGCCAGCAGCTTGGCGCGCGGGAGGTCCTACAATGAGCAGTTCTTC. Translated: CASSLARGRSYNEQFF.

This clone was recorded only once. The CDR3 sequence is CASSSGLSKASNEKLFF. CDR3 DNA sequence: TGTGCCAGCAGCTCGGGACTGTCAAAGGCTTCTAATGAAAAACTGTTTTTT. This chain joins TRBV7-2 and TRBJ1-4, with D maybe TRBD1 (5 bases). The V end lost 4 bases, the J end lost 3 bases, and 18 bases lay between the germline ends. This CDR3 comprises 17 residues. The germline gives CDR1 SGHTA, CDR2 FQGNSA.

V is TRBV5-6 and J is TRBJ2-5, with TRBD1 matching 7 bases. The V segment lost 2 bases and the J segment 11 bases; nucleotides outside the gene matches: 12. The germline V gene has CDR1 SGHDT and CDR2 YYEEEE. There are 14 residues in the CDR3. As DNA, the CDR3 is TGTGCCAGCAGCTTAAGCCCGACAGGGTGGGAGCAGTACTTC. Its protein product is CASSLSPTGWEQYF. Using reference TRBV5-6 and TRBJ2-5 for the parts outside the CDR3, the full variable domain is DAGVTQSPTHLIKTRGQQVTLRCSPKSGHDTVSWYQQALGQGPQFIFQYYEEEERQRGNFPDRFSGHQFPNYSSELNVNALLLGDSALYLCASSLSPTGWEQYFGPGTRLLVL.

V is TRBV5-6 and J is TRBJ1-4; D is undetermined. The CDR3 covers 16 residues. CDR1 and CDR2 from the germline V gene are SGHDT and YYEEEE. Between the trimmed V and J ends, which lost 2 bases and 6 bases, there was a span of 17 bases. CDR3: CASSLLGQPPDEKLFF. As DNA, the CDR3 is TGTGCCAGCAGCTTACTAGGGCAACCCCCGGATGAAAAACTGTTTTTT. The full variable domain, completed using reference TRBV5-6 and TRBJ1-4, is DAGVTQSPTHLIKTRGQQVTLRCSPKSGHDTVSWYQQALGQGPQFIFQYYEEEERQRGNFPDRFSGHQFPNYSSELNVNALLLGDSALYLCASSLLGQPPDEKLFFGSGTQLSVL.

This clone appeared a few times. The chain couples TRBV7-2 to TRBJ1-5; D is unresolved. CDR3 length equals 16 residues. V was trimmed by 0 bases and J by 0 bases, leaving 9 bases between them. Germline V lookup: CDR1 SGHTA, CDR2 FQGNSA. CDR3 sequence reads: CASSLAPLASNQPQHF. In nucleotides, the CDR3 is TGTGCCAGCAGCTTAGCGCCGTTGGCTAGCAATCAGCCCCAGCATTTT.

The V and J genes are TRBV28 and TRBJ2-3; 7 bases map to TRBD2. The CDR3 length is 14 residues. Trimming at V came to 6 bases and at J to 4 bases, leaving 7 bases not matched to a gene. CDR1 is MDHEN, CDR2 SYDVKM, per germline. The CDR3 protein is CASSPPGRADTQYF. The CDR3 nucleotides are TGTGCCAGCAGCCCACCAGGGAGGGCAGATACGCAGTATTTT. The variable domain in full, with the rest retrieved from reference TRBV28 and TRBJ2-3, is DVKVTQSSRYLVKRTGEKVFLECVQDMDHENMFWYRQDPGLGLRLIYFSYDVKMKEKGDIPEGYSVSREKKERFSLILESASTNQTSMYLCASSPPGRADTQYFGPGTRLTVL.

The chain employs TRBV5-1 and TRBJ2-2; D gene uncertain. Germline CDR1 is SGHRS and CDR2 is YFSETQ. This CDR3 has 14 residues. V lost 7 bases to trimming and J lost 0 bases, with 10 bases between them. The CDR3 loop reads CASAERTNTGELFF. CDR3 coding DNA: TGCGCCAGCGCGGAAAGAACGAACACCGGGGAGCTGTTTTTT. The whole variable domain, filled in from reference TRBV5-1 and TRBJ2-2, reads KAGVTQTPRYLIKTRGQQVTLSCSPISGHRSVSWYQQTPGQGLQFLFEYFSETQRNKGNFPGRFSGRQFSNSRSEMNVSTLELGDSALYLCASAERTNTGELFFGEGSRLTVL.

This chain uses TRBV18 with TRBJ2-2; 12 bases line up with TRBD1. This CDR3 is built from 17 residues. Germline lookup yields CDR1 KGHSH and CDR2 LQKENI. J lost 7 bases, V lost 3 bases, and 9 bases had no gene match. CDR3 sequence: CASSPQGQGASHGELFF. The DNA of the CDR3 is TGTGCCAGCTCACCGCAGGGACAGGGGGCAAGTCACGGGGAGCTGTTTTTT.

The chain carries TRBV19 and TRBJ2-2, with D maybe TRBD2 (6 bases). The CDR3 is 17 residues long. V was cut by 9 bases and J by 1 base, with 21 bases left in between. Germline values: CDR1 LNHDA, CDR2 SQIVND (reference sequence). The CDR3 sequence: CASRHPGLSKNTGELFF. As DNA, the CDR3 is TGTGCCAGCCGACACCCGGGACTTAGCAAGAACACCGGGGAGCTGTTTTTT. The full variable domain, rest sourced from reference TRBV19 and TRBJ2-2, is DGGITQSPKYLFRKEGQNVTLSCEQNLNHDAMYWYRQDPGQGLRLIYYSQIVNDFQKGDIAEGYSVSREKKESFPLTVTSAQKNPTAFYLCASRHPGLSKNTGELFFGEGSRLTVL.

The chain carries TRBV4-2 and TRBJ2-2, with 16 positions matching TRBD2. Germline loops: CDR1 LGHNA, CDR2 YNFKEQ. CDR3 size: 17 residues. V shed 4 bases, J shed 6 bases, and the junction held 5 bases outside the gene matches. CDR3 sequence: CASSRGLAGGPSGELFF. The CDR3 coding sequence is TGTGCCAGCAGCCGGGGACTAGCGGGAGGGCCTTCCGGGGAGCTGTTTTTT.

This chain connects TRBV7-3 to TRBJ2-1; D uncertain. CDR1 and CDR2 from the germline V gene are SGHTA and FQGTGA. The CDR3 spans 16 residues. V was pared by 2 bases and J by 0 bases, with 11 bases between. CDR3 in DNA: TGTGCCAGCAGCTTACTCCCCTCGCGCTCCTACAATGAGCAGTTCTTC. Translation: CASSLLPSRSYNEQFF.

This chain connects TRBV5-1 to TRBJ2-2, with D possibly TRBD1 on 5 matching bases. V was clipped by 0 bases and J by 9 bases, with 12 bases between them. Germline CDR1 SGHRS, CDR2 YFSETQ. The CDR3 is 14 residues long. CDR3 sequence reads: CASSLGQGIRELFF. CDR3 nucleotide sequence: TGCGCCAGCAGCTTGGGGCAGGGAATAAGGGAGCTGTTTTTT.

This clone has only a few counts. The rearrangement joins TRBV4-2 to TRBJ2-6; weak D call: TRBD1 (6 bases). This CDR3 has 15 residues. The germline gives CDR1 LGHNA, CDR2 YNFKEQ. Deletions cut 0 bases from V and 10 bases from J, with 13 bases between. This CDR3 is CASSQEQGYMNVLTF. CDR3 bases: TGTGCCAGCAGCCAAGAGCAGGGGTATATGAACGTCCTGACTTTC.

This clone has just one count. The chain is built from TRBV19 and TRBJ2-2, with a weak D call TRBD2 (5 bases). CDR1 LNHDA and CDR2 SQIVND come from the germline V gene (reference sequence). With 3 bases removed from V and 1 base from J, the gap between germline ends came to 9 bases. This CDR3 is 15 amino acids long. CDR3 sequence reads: CASSIGLENTGELFF. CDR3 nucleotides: TGTGCCAGTAGTATTGGACTTGAGAACACCGGGGAGCTGTTTTTT.

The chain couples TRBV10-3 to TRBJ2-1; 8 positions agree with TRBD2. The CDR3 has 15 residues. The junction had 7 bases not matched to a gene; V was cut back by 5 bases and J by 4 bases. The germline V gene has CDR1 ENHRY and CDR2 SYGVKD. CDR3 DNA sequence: TGTGCCATCAGTCGACGGGAGGGCCGGTACAATGAGCAGTTCTTC. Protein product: CAISRREGRYNEQFF.

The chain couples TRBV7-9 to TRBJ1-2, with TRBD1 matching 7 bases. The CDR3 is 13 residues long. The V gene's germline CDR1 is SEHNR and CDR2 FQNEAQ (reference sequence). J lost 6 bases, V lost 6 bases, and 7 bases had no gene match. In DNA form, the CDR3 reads TGTGCCAGCAGTCGGGACAGCACGGATGGCTACACCTTC. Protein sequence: CASSRDSTDGYTF.

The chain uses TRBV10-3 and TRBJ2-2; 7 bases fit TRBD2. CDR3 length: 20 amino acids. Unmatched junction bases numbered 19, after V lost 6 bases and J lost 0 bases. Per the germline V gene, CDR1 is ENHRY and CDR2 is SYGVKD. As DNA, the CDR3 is TGTGCCATCAGCCGCTGGGCCGGGACTACTCACGTGTCGAACACCGGGGAGCTGTTTTTT. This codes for CAISRWAGTTHVSNTGELFF.

CDR3 in amino acids: CASRWRGGYQPQHF. CDR3 bases: TGTGCCAGCAGGTGGCGGGGGGGCTATCAGCCCCAGCATTTT. This chain joins TRBV27 and TRBJ1-5; a possible D gene is TRBD1 (6 bases). Germline assignment: CDR1 MNHEY and CDR2 SMNVEV (reference sequence). V was pared by 6 bases and J by 5 bases, with 14 bases between. This CDR3 spans 14 amino acids.

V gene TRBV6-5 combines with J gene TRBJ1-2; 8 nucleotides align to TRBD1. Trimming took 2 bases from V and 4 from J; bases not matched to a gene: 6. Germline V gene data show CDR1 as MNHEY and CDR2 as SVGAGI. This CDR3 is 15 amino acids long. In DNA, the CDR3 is TGTGCCAGCAGTTACGAGACAGGGGCCTCCTATGGCTACACCTTC. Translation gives CASSYETGASYGYTF.

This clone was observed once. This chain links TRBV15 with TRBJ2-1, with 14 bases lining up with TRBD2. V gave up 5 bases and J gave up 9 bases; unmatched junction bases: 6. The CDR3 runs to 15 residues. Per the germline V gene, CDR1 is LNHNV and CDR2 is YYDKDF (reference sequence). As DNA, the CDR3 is TGTGCCACCAGCGCTCCGGGACTAGCGGGAGCTGAGCAGTTCTTC. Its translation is CATSAPGLAGAEQFF.